This TCR beta chain was retrieved from a study of identifying expanded T cells in peripheral blood. To note about this clone: Its matching antigen is unknown.

Sequencing was performed with immunoSEQ multiplex PCR; in TCRdb, only in-frame clones are kept and a portion is missing. The sample lists approximately 110,000 clones, about 89% occurring once. Per germline, CDR1 LGHNA and CDR2 YSLEER. The CDR3 covers 18 residues. Trimming at V came to 0 bases and at J to 5 bases, leaving 8 bases not matched to a gene. No infections or other immune events were documented during collection. Whole-study results and caveats: Around 1.2 clones differed between technical replicates, versus around 15 and 18 over time. Approximately two-week clone count variance significantly increased as total template count grew.

The chain employs TRBV4-3 and TRBJ2-2, with 11 bases aligning to TRBD2. What was sequenced was blood. This receptor was identified in a person aged 18 to 75 in good health. In nucleotides, the CDR3 is TGCGCCAGCAGCCAAGATTGGGCTAGCGGGGGGTGGACCGGGGAGCTGTTTTTT. This sequence encodes CASSQDWASGGWTGELFF.